The present T cell receptor beta chain was sequenced within a study of regulatory T cells in long-lasting Graves disease. The time point: persistent/refractory GD, antithyroid drugs over 5 years with positive TRAb. The TCR library was made from RNA that had been extracted from PBMCs in TRIzol. The CDR3 is made up of 15 amino acids. Trimming removed 5 bases from V and 4 bases from J; junction bases left unmatched: 6. This clonotype was seen ten or more times. HTBI primers from iRepertoire and Arm-PCR of CDR3 regions yielded the TCR beta libraries. TCRdb reanalysed the multiplex PCR reads using MiXCR and keeps one entry per CDR3 protein. The repertoire holds 430,000 or so distinct CDR3 sequences, with around 20% as singletons.

Sequencing used peripheral blood mononuclear cells (PBMCs), obtained when the disease was refractory, from a patient treated with antithyroid drugs. The chain uses TRBV12-3 or TRBV12-4 and TRBJ2-2; 8 bases line up with TRBD1. This clonotype was obtained from a female donor with Graves disease. CDR3 in amino acids: CASSARDRPTGELFF. CDR3 nucleotide sequence: TGTGCCAGCAGTGCGCGGGACAGGCCCACCGGGGAGCTGTTTTTT.